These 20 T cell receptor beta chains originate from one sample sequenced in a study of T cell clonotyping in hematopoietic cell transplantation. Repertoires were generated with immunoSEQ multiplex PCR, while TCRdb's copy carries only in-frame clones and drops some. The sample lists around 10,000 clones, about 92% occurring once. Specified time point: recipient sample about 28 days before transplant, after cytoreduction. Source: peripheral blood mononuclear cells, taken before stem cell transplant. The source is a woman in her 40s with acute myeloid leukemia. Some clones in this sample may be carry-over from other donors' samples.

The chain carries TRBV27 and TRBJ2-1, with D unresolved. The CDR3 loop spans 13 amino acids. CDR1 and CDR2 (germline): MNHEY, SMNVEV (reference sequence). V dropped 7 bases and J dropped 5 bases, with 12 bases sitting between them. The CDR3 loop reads CASTLLGHNEQFF. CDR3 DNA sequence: TGTGCCAGCACTCTCCTTGGGCACAATGAGCAGTTCTTC.

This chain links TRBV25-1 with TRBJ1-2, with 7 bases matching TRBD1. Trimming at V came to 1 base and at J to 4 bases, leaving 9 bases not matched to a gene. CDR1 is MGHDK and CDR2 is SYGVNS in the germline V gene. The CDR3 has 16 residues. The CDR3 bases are TGTGCCAGCAGTGAATTCGAGACAGGGAAGGTCTATGGCTACACCTTC. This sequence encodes CASSEFETGKVYGYTF.

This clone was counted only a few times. The CDR3 DNA is TGTGCCAGCAGCCCCACGGGGGGGACCGAGCAGTACTTC. Its protein product is CASSPTGGTEQYF. The chain carries TRBV7-9 and TRBJ2-7; the match to TRBD2 covers 8 bases. Trimming cost V 5 bases and J 6 bases; bases outside gene matches: 6. The length of the CDR3 is 13 residues. Germline CDR1 and CDR2: SEHNR and FQNEAQ (reference sequence).

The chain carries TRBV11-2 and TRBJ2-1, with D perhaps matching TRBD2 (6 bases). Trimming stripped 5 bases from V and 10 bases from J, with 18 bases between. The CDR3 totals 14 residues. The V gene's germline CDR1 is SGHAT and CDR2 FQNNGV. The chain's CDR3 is CASSHFKGGEEQFF. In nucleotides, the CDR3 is TGTGCCAGCAGCCATTTTAAGGGAGGTGAGGAGCAGTTCTTC.

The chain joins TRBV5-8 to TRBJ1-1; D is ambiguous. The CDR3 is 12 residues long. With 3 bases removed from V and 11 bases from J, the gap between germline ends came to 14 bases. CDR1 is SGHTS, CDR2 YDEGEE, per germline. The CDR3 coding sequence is TGTGCCAGCAGCTCAAGACCGGGTTACGCTTTCTTT. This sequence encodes CASSSRPGYAFF.

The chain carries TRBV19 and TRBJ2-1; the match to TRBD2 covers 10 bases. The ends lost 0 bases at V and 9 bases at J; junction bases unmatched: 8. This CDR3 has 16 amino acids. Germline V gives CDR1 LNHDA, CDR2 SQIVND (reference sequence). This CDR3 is CASSIEGVAGGSEQFF. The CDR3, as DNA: TGTGCCAGTAGTATAGAAGGGGTAGCGGGAGGCTCTGAGCAGTTCTTC.

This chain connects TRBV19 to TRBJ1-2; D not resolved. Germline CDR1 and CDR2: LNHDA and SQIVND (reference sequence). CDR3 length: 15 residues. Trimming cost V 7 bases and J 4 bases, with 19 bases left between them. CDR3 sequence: CASTESYRTGYGYTF. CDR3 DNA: TGTGCCAGTACCGAAAGCTATAGGACCGGCTATGGCTACACCTTC.

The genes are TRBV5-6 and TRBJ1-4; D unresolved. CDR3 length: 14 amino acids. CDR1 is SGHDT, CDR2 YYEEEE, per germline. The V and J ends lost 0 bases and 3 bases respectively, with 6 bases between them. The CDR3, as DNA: TGTGCCAGCAGCTTGGTAACTTCTAATGAAAAACTGTTTTTT. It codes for CASSLVTSNEKLFF.

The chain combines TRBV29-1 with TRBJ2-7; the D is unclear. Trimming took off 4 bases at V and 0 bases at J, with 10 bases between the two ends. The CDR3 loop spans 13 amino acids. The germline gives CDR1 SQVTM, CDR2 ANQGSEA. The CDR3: CSVVVPNSYEQYF. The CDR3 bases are TGCAGCGTTGTGGTTCCCAACTCCTACGAGCAGTACTTC.

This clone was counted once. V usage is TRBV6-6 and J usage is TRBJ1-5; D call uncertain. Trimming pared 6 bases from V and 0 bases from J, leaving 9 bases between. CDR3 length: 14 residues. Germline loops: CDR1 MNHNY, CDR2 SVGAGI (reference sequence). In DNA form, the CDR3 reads TGTGCCAGCAGGCATCTAGGTAGCAATCAGCCCCAGCATTTT. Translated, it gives CASRHLGSNQPQHF.

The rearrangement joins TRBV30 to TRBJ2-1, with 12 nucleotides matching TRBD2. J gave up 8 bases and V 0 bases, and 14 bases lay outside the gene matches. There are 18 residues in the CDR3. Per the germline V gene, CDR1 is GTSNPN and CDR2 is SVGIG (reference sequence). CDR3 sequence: CAWSVRPLAGGRWYEQFF. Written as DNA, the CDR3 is TGTGCCTGGAGTGTAAGGCCCCTAGCGGGAGGGCGATGGTATGAGCAGTTCTTC.

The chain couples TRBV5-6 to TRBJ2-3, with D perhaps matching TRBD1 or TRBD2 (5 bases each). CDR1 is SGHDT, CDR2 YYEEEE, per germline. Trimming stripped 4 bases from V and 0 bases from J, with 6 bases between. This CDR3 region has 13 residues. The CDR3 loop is CASSGDSTDTQYF. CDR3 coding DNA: TGTGCCAGCAGCGGGGACAGCACAGATACGCAGTATTTT.

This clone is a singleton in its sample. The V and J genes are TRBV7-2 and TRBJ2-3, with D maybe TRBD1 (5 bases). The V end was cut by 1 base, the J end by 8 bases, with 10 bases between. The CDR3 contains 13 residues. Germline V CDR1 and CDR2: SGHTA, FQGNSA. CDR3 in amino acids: CASSLDRQSTQYF. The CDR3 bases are TGTGCCAGCAGCTTAGACAGGCAAAGTACGCAGTATTTT.

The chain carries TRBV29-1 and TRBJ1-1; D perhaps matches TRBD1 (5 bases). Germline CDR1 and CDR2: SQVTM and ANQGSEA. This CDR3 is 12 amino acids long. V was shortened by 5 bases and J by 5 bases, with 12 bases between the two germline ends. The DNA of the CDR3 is TGCAGCGTTAGGCAGGGTCAAACTGAAGCTTTCTTT. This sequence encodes CSVRQGQTEAFF.

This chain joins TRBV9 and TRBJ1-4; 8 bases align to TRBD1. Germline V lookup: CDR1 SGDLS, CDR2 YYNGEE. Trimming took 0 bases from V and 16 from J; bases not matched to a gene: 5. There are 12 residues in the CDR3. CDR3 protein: CASSVARQGQFF. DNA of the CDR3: TGTGCCAGCAGCGTAGCTCGACAGGGGCAGTTTTTT.

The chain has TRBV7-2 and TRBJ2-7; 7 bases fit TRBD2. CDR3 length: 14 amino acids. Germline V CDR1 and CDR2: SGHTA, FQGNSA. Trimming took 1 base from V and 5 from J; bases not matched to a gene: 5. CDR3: CASSLGTRENEQYF. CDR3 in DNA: TGTGCCAGCAGCTTAGGGACTAGGGAAAACGAGCAGTACTTC.

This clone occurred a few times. CDR3 in DNA: TGCAGCGGGGGACTAGCGGGTCCATACAATGAGCAGTTCTTC. Translating gives CSGGLAGPYNEQFF. The chain uses TRBV29-1 and TRBJ2-1; 12 positions match TRBD2. Germline-derived CDR1 and CDR2 are SQVTM and ANQGSEA. V was pared by 7 bases and J by 4 bases, with 5 bases of the junction left unmatched. The CDR3 has 14 amino acids.

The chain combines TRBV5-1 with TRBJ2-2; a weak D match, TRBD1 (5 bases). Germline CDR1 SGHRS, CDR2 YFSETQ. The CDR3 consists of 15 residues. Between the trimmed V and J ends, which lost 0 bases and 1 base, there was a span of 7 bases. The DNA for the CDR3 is TGCGCCAGCAGCTTGGGACAGTTGAACACCGGGGAGCTGTTTTTT. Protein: CASSLGQLNTGELFF.

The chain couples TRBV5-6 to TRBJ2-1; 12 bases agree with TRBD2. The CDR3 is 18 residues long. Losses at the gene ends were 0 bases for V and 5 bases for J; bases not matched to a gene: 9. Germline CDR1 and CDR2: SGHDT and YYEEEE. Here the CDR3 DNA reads TGTGCCAGCAGCTTGGCTTTAATAGGGACTAGCGGGCACAATGAGCAGTTCTTC. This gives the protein CASSLALIGTSGHNEQFF.

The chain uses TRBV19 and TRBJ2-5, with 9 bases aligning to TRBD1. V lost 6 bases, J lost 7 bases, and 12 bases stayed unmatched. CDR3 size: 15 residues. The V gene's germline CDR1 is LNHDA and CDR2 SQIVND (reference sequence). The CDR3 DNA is TGTGCCAGTAGCAAAATAACAGGGGGCAAAAGGACCCAGTACTTC. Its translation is CASSKITGGKRTQYF. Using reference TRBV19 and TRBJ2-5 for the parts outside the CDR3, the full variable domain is DGGITQSPKYLFRKEGQNVTLSCEQNLNHDAMYWYRQDPGQGLRLIYYSQIVNDFQKGDIAEGYSVSREKKESFPLTVTSAQKNPTAFYLCASSKITGGKRTQYFGPGTRLLVL.